Listed here is a single TCR beta chain. Its antigen is unknown. CDR1 is SGHTS, CDR2 YDEGEE, per germline. The CDR3 length is 13 residues. These data belong to a study of T cell responses to AZD1222 COVID-19 vaccine. Whole-study findings and limits: The reported proportion of spike-specific TCRs targeting unmutated variant regions was nearly half. Baseline serology detected seropositivity in only six AZD1222 recipients. An increase in Spike-specific TCR breadth and depth was observed after two AZD1222 doses. Donors skewed white British and female; clonal diversity was possibly underestimated.

Assay used: immunoSEQ multiplex PCR; TCRdb lists only in-frame clones, some missing. Among over 90,000 clones listed, 84% were seen once. The chain employs TRBV5-8 and TRBJ1-5, with D hard to call. The source of this sequence is an adult in good health. The sample consisted of peripheral blood, taken on day 0 of AZD1222 vaccination. The CDR3 here is CATYAGYNQPQHF. CDR3 bases: TGTGCTACTTATGCAGGCTACAATCAGCCCCAGCATTTT.